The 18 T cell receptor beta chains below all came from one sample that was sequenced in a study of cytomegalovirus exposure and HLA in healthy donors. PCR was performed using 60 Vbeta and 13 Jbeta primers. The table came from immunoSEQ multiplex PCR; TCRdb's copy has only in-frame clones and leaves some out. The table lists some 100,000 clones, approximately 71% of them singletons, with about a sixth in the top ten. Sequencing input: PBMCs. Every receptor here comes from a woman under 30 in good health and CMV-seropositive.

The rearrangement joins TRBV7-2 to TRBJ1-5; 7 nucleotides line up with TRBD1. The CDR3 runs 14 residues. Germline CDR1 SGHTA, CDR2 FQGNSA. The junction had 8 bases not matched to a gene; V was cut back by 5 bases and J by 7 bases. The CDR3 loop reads CASSEQGSEQPQHF. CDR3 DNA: TGTGCCAGCAGCGAACAGGGGTCGGAACAGCCCCAGCATTTT.

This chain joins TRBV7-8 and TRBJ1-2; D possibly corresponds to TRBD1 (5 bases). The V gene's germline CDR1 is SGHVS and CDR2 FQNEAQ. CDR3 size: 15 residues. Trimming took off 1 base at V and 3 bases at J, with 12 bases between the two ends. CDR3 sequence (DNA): TGTGCCAGCAGCTTAGGATCGGGGGACTACTATGGCTACACCTTC. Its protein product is CASSLGSGDYYGYTF.

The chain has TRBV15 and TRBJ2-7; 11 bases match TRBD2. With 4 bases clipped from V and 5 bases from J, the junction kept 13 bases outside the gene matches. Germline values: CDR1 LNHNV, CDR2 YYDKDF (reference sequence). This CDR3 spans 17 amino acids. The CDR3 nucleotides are TGTGCCACCAGCATCTTTAGCGGGAGGGCCGTGGGGGACGAGCAGTACTTC. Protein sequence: CATSIFSGRAVGDEQYF. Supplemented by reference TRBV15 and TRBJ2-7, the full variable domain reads DAMVIQNPRYQVTQFGKPVTLSCSQTLNHNVMYWYQQKSSQAPKLLFHYYDKDFNNEADTPDNFQSRRPNTSFCFLDIRSPGLGDTAMYLCATSIFSGRAVGDEQYFGPGTRLTVT.

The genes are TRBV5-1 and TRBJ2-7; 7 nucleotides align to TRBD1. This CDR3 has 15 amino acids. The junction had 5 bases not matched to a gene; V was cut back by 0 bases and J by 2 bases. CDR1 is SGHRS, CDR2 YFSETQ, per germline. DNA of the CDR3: TGCGCCAGCAGCTTGGGAGGGGGACAGACCTACGAGCAGTACTTC. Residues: CASSLGGGQTYEQYF.

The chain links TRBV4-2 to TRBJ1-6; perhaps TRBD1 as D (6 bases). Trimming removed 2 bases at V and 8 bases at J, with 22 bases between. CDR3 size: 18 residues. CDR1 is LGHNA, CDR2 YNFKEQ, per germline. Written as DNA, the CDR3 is TGTGCCAGCAGCCAAACGCCCCCAGGGGCAGGGCCCCATTCACCCCTCCACTTT. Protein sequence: CASSQTPPGAGPHSPLHF.

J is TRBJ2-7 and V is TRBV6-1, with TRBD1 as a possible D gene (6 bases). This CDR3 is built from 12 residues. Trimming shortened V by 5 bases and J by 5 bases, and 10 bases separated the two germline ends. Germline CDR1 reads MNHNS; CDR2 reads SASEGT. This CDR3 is CASSRDIHEQYF. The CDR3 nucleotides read TGTGCCAGCAGTCGGGACATACACGAGCAGTACTTC.

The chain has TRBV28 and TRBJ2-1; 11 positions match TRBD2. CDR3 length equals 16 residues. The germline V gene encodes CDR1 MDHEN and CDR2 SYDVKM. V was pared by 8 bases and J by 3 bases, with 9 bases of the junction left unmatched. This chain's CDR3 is CASLDALAGVYNEQFF. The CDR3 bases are TGTGCCAGCCTCGACGCACTAGCGGGAGTCTACAATGAGCAGTTCTTC. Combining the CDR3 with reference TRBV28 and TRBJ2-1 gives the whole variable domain DVKVTQSSRYLVKRTGEKVFLECVQDMDHENMFWYRQDPGLGLRLIYFSYDVKMKEKGDIPEGYSVSREKKERFSLILESASTNQTSMYLCASLDALAGVYNEQFFGPGTRLTVL.

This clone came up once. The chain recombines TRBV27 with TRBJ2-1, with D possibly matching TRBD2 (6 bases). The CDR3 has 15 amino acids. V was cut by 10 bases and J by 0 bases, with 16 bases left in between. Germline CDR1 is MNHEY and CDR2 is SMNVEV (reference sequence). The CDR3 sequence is CATADERASYNEQFF. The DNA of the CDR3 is TGTGCCACCGCTGACGAGCGGGCCTCCTACAATGAGCAGTTCTTC.

The CDR3 spells CASSLGGSGANVLTF. The CDR3, as DNA: TGTGCCAGCAGCTTAGGAGGGTCTGGGGCCAACGTCCTGACTTTC. V and J are TRBV11-1 and TRBJ2-6; TRBD2 might be the D (5 bases). The CDR3 is made up of 15 amino acids. Looked up from germline, CDR1 is SGHAT and CDR2 is FQDESV (reference sequence). The V gene lost 1 base and the J gene lost 1 base, with 5 bases spanning the gap.

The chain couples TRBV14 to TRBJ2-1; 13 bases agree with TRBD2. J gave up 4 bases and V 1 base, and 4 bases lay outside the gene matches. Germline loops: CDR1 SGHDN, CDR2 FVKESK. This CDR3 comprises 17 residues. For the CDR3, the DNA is TGTGCCAGCAGCCAAGTCCGGGGACTAGCGGGGTACAATGAGCAGTTCTTC. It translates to CASSQVRGLAGYNEQFF.

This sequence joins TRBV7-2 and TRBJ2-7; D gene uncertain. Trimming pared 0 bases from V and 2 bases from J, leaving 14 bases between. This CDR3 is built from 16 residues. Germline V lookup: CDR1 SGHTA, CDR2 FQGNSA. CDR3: CASSLAPQSPPYEQYF. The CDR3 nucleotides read TGTGCCAGCAGCTTAGCTCCACAGAGTCCTCCCTACGAGCAGTACTTC.

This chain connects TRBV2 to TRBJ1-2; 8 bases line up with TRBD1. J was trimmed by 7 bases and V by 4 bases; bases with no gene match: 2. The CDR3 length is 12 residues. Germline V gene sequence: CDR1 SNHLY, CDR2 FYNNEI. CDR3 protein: CASSGTGSGYTF. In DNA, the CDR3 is TGTGCCAGCAGTGGGACAGGGTCTGGCTACACCTTC.

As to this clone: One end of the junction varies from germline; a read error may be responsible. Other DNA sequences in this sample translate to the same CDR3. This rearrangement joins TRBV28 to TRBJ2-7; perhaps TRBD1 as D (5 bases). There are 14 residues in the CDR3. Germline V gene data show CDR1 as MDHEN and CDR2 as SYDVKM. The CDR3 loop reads CASSLGQGNYEQYF. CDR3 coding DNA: TGTGCCAGCAGTTTGGGCCAGGGTAACTACGAGCAATACTTC.

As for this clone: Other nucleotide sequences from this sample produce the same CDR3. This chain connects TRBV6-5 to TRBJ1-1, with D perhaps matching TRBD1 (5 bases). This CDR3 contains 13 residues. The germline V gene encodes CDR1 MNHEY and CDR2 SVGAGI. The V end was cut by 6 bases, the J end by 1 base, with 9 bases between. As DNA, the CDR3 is TGTGCCAGCAGCTACAGGAGGAACACTGAAGCTTTCTTT. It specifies CASSYRRNTEAFF.

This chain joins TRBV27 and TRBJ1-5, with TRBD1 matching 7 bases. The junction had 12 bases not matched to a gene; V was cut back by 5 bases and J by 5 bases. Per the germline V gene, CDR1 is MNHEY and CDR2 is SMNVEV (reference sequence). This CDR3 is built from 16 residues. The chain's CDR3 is CASSTAGGESYQPQHF. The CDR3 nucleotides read TGTGCCAGCAGTACCGCAGGGGGAGAGAGTTATCAGCCCCAGCATTTT.

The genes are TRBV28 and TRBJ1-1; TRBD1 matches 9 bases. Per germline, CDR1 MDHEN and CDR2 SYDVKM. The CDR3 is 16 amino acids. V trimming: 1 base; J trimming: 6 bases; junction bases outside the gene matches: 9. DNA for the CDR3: TGTGCCAGCAGTTTATTGCTGGGGGGACAGGGACCTGAAGCTTTCTTT. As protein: CASSLLLGGQGPEAFF.

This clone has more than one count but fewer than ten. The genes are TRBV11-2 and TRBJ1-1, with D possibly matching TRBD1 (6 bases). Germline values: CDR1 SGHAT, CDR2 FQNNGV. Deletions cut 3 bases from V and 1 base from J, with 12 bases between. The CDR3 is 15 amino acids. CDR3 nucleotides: TGTGCCAGCAGCTTGACCGGGACAAAGAACACTGAAGCTTTCTTT. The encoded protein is CASSLTGTKNTEAFF.

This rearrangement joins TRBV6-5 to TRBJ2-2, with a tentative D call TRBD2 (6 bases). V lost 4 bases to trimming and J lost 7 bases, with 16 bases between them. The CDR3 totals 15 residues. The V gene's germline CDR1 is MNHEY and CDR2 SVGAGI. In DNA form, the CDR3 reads TGTGCCAGCAGTTCCCCGCGGGGCAATAGCGGGGAGCTGTTTTTT. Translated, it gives CASSSPRGNSGELFF.